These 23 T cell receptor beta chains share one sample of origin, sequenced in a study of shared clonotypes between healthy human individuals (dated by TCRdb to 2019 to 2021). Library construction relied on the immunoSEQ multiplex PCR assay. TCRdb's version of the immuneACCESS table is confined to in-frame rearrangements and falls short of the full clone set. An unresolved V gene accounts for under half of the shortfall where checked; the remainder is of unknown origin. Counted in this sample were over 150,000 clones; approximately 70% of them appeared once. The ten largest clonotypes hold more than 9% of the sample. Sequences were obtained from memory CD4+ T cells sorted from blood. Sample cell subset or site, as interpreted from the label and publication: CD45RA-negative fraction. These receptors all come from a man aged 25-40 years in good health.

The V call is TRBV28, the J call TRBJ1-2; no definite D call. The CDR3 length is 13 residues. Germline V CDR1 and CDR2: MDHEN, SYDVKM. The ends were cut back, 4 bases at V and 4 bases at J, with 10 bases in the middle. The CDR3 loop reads CASSSPPVYGYTF. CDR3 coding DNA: TGTGCCAGCAGTTCGCCTCCGGTCTATGGCTACACCTTC.

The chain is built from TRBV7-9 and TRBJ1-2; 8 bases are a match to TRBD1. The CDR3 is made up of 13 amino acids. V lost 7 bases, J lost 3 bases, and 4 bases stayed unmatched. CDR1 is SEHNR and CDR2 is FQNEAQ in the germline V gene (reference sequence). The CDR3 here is CASNRGADYGYTF. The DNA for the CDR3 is TGTGCCAGCAACAGGGGGGCGGACTATGGCTACACCTTC.

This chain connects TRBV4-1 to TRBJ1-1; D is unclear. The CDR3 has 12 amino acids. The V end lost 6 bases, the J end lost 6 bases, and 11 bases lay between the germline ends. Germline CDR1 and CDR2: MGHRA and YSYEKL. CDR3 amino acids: CASRRGDAEAFF. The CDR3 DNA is TGCGCCAGCAGGCGAGGTGACGCTGAAGCTTTCTTT.

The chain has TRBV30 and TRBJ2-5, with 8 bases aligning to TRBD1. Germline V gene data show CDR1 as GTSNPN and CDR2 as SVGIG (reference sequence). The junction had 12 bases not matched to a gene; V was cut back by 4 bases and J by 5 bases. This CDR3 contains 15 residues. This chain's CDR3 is CAWNIGQGVGETQYF. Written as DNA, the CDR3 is TGTGCCTGGAATATAGGACAGGGAGTAGGGGAGACCCAGTACTTC.

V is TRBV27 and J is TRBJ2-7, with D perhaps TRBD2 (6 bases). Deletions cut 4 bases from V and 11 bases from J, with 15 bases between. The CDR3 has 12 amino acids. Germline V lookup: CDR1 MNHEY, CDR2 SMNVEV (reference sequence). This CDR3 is CASSSSGAGEYF. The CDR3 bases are TGTGCCAGCAGTTCCTCGGGAGCAGGCGAGTACTTC.

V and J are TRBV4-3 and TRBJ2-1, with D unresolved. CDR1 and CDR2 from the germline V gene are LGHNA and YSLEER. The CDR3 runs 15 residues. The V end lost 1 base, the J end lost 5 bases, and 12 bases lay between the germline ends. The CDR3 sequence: CASSQAFLRNNEQFF. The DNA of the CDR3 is TGCGCCAGCAGCCAAGCGTTTTTACGAAACAATGAGCAGTTCTTC.

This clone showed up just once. The CDR3 nucleotides are TGTGCCAGCAGCCGGTACACAGATTACGAGCAGTACTTC. Translation: CASSRYTDYEQYF. V is TRBV7-9 and J is TRBJ2-7; no clear D gene. The CDR3 spans 13 residues. CDR1 is SEHNR and CDR2 is FQNEAQ in the germline V gene (reference sequence). The V and J ends lost 5 bases and 4 bases respectively, with 12 bases between them. Full variable domain (outside the CDR3, taken from reference TRBV7-9 and TRBJ2-7): DTGVSQNPRHKITKRGQNVTFRCDPISEHNRLYWYRQTLGQGPEFLTYFQNEAQLEKSRLLSDRFSAERPKGSFSTLEIQRTEQGDSAMYLCASSRYTDYEQYFGPGTRLTVT.

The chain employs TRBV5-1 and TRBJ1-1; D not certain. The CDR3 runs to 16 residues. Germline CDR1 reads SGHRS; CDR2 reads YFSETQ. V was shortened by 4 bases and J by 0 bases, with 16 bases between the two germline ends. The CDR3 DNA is TGCGCCAGCAGCCTCTCCATTGGACTAATGAACACTGAAGCTTTCTTT. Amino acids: CASSLSIGLMNTEAFF.

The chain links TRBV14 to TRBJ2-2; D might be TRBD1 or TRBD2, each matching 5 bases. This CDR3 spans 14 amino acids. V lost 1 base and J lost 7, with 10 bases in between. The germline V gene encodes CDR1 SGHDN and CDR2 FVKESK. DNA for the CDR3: TGTGCCAGCAGCCAAGCACGGGGCAGCGGGGAGCTGTTTTTT. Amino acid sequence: CASSQARGSGELFF.

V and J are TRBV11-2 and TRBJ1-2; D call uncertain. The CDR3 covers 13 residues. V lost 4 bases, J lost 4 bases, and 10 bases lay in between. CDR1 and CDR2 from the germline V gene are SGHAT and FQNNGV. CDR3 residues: CASSSDDIYGYTF. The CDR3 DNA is TGTGCCAGCAGCTCAGACGACATCTATGGCTACACCTTC.

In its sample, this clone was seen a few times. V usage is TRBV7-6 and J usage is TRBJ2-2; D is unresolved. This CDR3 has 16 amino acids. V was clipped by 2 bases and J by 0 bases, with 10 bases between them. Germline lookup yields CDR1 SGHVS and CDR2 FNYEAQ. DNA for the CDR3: TGTGCCAGCAGCTTATTTCAGCCTCCGAACACCGGGGAGCTGTTTTTT. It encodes CASSLFQPPNTGELFF.

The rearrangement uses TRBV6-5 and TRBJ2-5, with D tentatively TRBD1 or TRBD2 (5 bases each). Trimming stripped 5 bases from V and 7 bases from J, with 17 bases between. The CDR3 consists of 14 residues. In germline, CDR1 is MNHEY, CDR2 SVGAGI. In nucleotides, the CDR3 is TGTGCCAGCAGTCGAGGGACGGGTTCAGGGACCCAGTACTTC. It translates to CASSRGTGSGTQYF.

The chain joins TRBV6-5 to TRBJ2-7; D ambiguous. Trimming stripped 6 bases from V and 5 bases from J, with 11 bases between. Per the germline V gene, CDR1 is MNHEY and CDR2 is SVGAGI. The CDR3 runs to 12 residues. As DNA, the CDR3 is TGTGCCAGCAGAGGTACGAGCCACGAGCAGTACTTC. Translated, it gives CASRGTSHEQYF.

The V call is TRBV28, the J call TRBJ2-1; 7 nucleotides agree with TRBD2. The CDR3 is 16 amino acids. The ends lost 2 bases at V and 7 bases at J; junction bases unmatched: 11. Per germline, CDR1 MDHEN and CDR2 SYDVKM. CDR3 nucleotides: TGTGCCAGCAGTTTAGCGGACCTTCGGGGAGGGAATGAGCAGTTCTTC. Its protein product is CASSLADLRGGNEQFF.

CDR3 sequence: CSVDSTSGGINEQFF. CDR3 DNA sequence: TGCAGCGTTGACTCTACATCAGGGGGGATCAATGAGCAGTTCTTC. V usage is TRBV29-1 and J usage is TRBJ2-1; D might be TRBD1 (7 bases). V lost 3 bases and J 6 bases, leaving 18 bases between the germline ends. The CDR3 sequence is 15 residues long. From germline, CDR1 is SQVTM and CDR2 ANQGSEA.

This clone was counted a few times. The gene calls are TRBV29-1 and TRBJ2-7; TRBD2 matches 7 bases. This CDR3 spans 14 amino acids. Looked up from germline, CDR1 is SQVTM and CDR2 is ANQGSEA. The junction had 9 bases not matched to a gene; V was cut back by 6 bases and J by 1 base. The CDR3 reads CSVREGGRSYEQYF. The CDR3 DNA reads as TGCAGCGTGCGAGAGGGAGGGCGATCCTACGAGCAGTACTTC.

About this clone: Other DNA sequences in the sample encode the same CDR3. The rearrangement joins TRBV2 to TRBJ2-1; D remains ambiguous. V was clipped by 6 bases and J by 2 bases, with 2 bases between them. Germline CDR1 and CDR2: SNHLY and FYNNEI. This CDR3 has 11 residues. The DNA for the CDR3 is TGTGCCAGCAGCGCCTACAATGAGCAGTTCTTC. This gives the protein CASSAYNEQFF.

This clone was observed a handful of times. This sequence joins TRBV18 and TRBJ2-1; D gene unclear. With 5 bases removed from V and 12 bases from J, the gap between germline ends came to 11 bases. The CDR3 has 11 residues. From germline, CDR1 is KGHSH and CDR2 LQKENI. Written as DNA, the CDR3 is TGTGCCAGCTCATCGGATGGGGTGCAGTTCTTC. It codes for CASSSDGVQFF.

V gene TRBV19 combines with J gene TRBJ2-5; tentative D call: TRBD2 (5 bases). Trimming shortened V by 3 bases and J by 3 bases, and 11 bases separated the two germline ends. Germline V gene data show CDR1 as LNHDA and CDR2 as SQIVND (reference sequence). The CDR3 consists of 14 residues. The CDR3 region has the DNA TGTGCCAGTAGTATTAGTGCCGGGGAAGAGACCCAGTACTTC. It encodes CASSISAGEETQYF.

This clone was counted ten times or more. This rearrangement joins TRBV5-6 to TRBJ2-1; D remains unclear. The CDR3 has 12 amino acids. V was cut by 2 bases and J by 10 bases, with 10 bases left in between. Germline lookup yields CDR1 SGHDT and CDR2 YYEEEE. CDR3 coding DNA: TGTGCCAGCAGCTTTTCCCTCGGGGAGCAGTTCTTC. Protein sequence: CASSFSLGEQFF.

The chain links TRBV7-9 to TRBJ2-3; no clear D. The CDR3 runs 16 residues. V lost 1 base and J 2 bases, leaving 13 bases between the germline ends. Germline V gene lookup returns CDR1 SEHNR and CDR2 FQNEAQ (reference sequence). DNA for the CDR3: TGTGCCAGCAGCTTAGAATTCGGACGCTACACAGATACGCAGTATTTT. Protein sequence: CASSLEFGRYTDTQYF. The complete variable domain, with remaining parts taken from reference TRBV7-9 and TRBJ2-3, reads DTGVSQNPRHKITKRGQNVTFRCDPISEHNRLYWYRQTLGQGPEFLTYFQNEAQLEKSRLLSDRFSAERPKGSFSTLEIQRTEQGDSAMYLCASSLEFGRYTDTQYFGPGTRLTVL.

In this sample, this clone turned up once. CDR3 loop: CASSLDAGGFGETQYF. Here the CDR3 DNA reads TGTGCCAGCAGCTTAGATGCGGGAGGTTTCGGGGAGACCCAGTACTTC. The V gene is TRBV11-2, the J gene TRBJ2-5; 8 bases agree with TRBD2. Germline values: CDR1 SGHAT, CDR2 FQNNGV. V shed 0 bases, J shed 5 bases, and the junction held 8 bases outside the gene matches. The CDR3 is 16 amino acids.

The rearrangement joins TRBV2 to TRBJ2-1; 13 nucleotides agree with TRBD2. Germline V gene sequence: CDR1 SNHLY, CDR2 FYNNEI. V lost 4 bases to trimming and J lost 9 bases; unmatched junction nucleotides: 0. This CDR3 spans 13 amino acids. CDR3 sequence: CASSGLAGGEQFF. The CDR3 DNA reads TGTGCCAGCAGTGGACTAGCGGGAGGTGAGCAGTTCTTC.